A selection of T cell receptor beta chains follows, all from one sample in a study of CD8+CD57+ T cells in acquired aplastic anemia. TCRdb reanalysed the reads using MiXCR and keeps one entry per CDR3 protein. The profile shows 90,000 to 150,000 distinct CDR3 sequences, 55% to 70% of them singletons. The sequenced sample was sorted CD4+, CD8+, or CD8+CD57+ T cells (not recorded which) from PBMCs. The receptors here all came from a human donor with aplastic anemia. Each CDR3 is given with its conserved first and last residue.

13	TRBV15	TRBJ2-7	CATSRARTYEQYF
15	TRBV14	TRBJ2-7	CTSSSRDPKRYEQYF
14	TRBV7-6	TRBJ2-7	CASSLFGGADEQYF
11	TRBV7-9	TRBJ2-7	CASSPSYEQYF
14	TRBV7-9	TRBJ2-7	CASSLPGVTYEQYF
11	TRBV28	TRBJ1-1	CASSYGNEAFF
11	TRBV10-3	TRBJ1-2	CAIGGQGVYTF
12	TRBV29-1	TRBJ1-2	CSAVTAALGYTF
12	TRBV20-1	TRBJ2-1	CSARGYYNEQFF
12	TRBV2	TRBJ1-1	CATPDRVTEAFF
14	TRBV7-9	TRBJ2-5	CASSVNLDEETQYF
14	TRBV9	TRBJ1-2	CASSPLGSTYGYTF
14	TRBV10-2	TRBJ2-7	CASRLGLGAYEQYF